This paragraph covers one T cell receptor beta chain sequence. Amplification used 60 Vbeta primers and 13 Jbeta primers. The assay was immunoSEQ multiplex PCR, and TCRdb's table has in-frame clones only and misses some. The table lists some 150,000 clones, around 79% of them singletons, with under 0.8% in the top ten. Likely unrecorded immune exposures existed in these nominally healthy donors. This sample is drawn from a study of cytomegalovirus exposure and HLA in healthy donors. V was shortened by 4 bases and J by 4 bases, with 10 bases between the two germline ends. Germline V lookup: CDR1 LGHNA, CDR2 YSLEER. The CDR3 is 13 residues long.

The TCR sequence derives from a male donor in good health and CMV-seronegative. The V gene is TRBV4-3, the J gene TRBJ1-2; D may be TRBD1 (6 bases). Sequenced sample: PBMCs. CDR3: CASSPDRGYGYTF. CDR3 nucleotides: TGCGCCAGCAGCCCGGACAGAGGCTATGGCTACACCTTC.